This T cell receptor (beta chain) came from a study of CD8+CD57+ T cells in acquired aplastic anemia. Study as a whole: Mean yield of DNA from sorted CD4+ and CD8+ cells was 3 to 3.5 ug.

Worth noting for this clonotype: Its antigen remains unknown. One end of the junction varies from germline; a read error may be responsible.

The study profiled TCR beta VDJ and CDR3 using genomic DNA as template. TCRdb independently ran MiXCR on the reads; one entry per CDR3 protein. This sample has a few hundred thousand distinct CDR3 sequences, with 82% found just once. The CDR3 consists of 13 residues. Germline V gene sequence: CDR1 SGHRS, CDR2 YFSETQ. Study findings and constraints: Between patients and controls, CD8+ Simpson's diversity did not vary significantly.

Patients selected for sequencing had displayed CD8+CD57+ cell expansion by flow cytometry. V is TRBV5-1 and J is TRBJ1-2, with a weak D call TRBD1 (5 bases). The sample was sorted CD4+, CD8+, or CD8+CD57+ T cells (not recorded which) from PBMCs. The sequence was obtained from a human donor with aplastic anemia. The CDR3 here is CASSLERDGGYTF. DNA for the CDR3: TGTGCCAGCAGCTTGGAGAGGGACGGGGGCTACACCTTC.